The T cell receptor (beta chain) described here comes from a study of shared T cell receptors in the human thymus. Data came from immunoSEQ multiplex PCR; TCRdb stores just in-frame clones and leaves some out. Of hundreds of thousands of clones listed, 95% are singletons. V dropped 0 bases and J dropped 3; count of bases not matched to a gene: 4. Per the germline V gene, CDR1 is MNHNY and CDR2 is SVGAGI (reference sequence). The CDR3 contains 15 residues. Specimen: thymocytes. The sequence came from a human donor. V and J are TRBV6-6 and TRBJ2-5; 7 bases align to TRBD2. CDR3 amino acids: CASSYSSLAEETQYF. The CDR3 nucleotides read TGTGCCAGCAGTTACTCTTCGCTAGCGGAAGAGACCCAGTACTTC.